This is a list of T cell receptor beta chains from one sample in a study of blood T cell repertoires in COVID-19. The protocol was immunoSEQ multiplex PCR, while the TCRdb copy is restricted to in-frame clones and leaves out a portion. There are some 320,000 clones in the sample; just under 90% occur only once, and roughly 2.9% lies in the top ten. Sequencing was performed on PBMCs or T cells enriched from blood (not recorded which). The receptors were gathered from a woman aged 45 to 65 who had been exposed to COVID-19. CDR3s leave out the opening cysteine and the closing phenylalanine or tryptophan.

TRBJ2-7	TRBV5-4	ASSLGAGEQY
TRBJ1-4	TRBV28	ASSVQGAWEKLF
TRBJ1-5	TRBV5-4	ASSQDSLSPQH
TRBJ1-2	TRBV28	ASRSQETGGNYGYT
TRBJ2-3	TRBV7-2	ASSLRGDGSADTQY
TRBJ2-6	TRBV5-4	ASSPGGGAGANVLT
TRBJ2-1	TRBV10-3	AIRGTGVLF
TRBJ2-6	TRBV5-1	ASSLPGSGANVLT
TRBJ1-2	TRBV7-8	ASSLLGGEPYGYT
TRBJ1-6	TRBV19	ASSIGDRDNSPLH
TRBJ1-1	TRBV3-1/TRBV3-2	ASSAGFGNTEAF
TRBJ1-1	TRBV2	ASSTDTEAF
TRBJ1-6	TRBV12-3/TRBV12-4	ASIWGEGSPLH
TRBJ2-1	TRBV5-6	ASSKTDNEQF
TRBJ2-3	TRBV5-1	ASSLGLDTQY